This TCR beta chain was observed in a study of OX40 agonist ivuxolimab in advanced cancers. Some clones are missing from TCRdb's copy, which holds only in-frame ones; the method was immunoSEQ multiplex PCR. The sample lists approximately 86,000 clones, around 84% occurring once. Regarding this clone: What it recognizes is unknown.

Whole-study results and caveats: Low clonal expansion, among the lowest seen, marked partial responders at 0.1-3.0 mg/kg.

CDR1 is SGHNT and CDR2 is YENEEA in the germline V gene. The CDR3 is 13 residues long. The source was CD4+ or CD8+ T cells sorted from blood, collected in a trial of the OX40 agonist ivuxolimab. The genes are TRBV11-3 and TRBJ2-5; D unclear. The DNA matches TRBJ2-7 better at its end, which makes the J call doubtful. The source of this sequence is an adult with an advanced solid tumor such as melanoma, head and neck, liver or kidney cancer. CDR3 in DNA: TGTGCCAGCAGCTTAAGTAGAAGGGTCGAGCAGTACTTC. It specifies CASSLSRRVEQYF.